This T cell receptor (beta chain) came from a study of regulatory T cells in long-lasting Graves disease. Whole-study findings and limits: With a small sample size, accuracy may have been reduced. Patients with persistent disease shared 2,900 or so public clonotypes, outpacing the roughly 970 shared by new patients.

Comments on this clonotype: As yet, its antigen is unknown.

According to the study, TCR beta libraries were built with iRepertoire HTBI primers and CDR3-region Arm-PCR. How the authors handled the data: Identified across the samples were 60 to 70 TRBV segments and approximately 14 TRBJ segments. TCRdb reprocessed the multiplex PCR reads via MiXCR and lists one record per CDR3 protein. TCRdb's processing, not the study's, gives the V and J calls here. This table holds 600,000 to 850,000 distinct CDR3 sequences, around 32% found once. Trimming left V 2 bases short and J 1 base short, with 11 bases between. CDR1 is LNHDA and CDR2 is SQIVND in the germline V gene (reference sequence). The length of the CDR3 is 15 residues. Time point indicated: persistent/refractory GD, antithyroid drugs over 5 years with positive TRAb. The authors made the TCR library using RNA they extracted from PBMCs. The source of the patients was an endocrinology department in Xi'an, China.

Sequenced here: peripheral blood mononuclear cells (PBMCs), sampled when the disease was refractory, from a patient treated with antithyroid drugs. The chain is built from TRBV19 and TRBJ1-1, with D maybe TRBD1 (6 bases). The receptor was derived from a female donor with Graves disease. The CDR3 reads CASSIKQGQNTEAFF. CDR3 sequence (DNA): TGTGCCAGTAGTATAAAACAGGGACAGAACACTGAAGCTTTCTTT. Looking up the rest from reference TRBV19 and TRBJ1-1 gives the full variable domain: DGGITQSPKYLFRKEGQNVTLSCEQNLNHDAMYWYRQDPGQGLRLIYYSQIVNDFQKGDIAEGYSVSREKKESFPLTVTSAQKNPTAFYLCASSIKQGQNTEAFFGQGTRLTVV.